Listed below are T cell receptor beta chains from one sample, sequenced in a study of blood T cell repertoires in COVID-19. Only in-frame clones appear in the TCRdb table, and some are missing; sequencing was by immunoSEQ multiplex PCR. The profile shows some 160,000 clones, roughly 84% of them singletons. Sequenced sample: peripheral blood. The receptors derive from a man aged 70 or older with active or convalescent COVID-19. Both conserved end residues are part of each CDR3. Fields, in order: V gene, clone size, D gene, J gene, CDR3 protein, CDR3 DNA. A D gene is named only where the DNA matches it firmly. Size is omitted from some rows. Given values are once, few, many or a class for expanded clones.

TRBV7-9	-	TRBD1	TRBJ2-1	CASSSWTGGSYNEQFF	TGTGCCAGCAGCTCCTGGACAGGAGGCTCCTACAATGAGCAGTTCTTC
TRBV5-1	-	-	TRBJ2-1	CASSLSAGTKYNEQFF	TGCGCCAGCAGCTTGTCGGCAGGAACCAAGTACAATGAGCAGTTCTTC
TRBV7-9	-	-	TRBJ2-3	CASSPSATSRITDTQYF	TGTGCCAGCAGCCCTAGCGCGACTAGTAGGATCACAGATACGCAGTATTTT
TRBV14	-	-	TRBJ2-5	CASSQGGPGETQYF	TGTGCCAGCAGCCAAGGGGGTCCGGGGGAGACCCAGTACTTC
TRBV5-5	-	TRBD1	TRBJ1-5	CASSLVGTGVGQPQHF	TGTGCCAGCAGCTTGGTTGGGACAGGCGTTGGGCAGCCCCAGCATTTT
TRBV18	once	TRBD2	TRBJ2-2	CASTSGRNTGELFF	TGTGCCAGCACGAGCGGGAGGAACACCGGGGAGCTGTTTTTT
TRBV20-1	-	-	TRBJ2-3	CSASHTDTQYF	TGCAGTGCTTCCCACACAGATACGCAGTATTTT
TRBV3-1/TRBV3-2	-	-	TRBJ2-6	CASSRVGSSGANVLTF	TGTGCCAGCAGCCGAGTGGGCAGCTCTGGGGCCAACGTCCTGACTTTC
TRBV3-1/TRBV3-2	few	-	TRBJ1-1	CASSQDSYTEAFF	TGTGCCAGCAGCCAAGACTCGTACACTGAAGCTTTCTTT
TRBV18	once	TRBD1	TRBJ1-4	CASSPGQGADEKLFF	TGTGCCAGCTCACCAGGGCAGGGGGCCGATGAAAAACTGTTTTTT
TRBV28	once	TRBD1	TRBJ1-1	CASESLDRERLSAFF	TGTGCCAGCGAGTCCCTGGACAGGGAACGGCTTTCGGCTTTCTTT
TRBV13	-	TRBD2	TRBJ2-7	CASSAPPGGSSYEQYF	TGTGCCAGCAGCGCACCCCCGGGGGGGAGCTCCTACGAGCAGTACTTC
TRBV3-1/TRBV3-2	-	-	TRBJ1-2	CASSLTGGNYGYTF	TGTGCCAGCAGCCTTACGGGGGGGAACTATGGCTACACCTTC
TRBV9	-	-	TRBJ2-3	CASSVGNPSTDTQYF	TGTGCCAGCAGCGTAGGTAATCCTAGCACAGATACGCAGTATTTT